This T cell receptor (beta chain) is from a study of T cell repertoires in cytomegalovirus infection. Study-wide background: Selected CMV epitopes included recently identified HLA-C-restricted ones as well as well-studied HLA-B-restricted ones. Public TCR beta signatures were indicative of both CMV infection and a matching HLA type. Study findings and constraints: Individuals carrying CMV plus the relevant HLA were identified by cumulative frequency of public TCR beta families. HLA-C-restricted CMV clonotypes gave the most frequent clonotype in two of eight donors.

In its sample, this clonotype was seen a few times. Its antigen remains unknown. One entry per CDR3 protein results from TCRdb running MiXCR on the reads. The repertoire has some 940,000 distinct CDR3 sequences, about a third of them found once; the top ten carry around 15%. V lost 8 bases to trimming and J lost 5 bases; unmatched junction nucleotides: 6. CDR1 is MNHEY and CDR2 is SVGEGT in the germline V gene. The CDR3 has 13 amino acids. The chain is built from TRBV6-2 or TRBV6-3 and TRBJ1-5; TRBD1 matches 7 bases. This receptor was identified in a human donor in good health (CMV status not recorded). Some clones in this sample may be carry-over from other donors' samples. This material consisted of cultured CD8+ T cells from PBMCs, taken from culture after CMV antigen stimulation. This CDR3 is CASLQGRHQPQHF. The CDR3 DNA follows: TGTGCCAGCCTACAGGGGCGGCATCAGCCCCAGCATTTT.